The 16 T cell receptor beta chains in this list originate from one sample, sequenced in a study of PD-L1 blockade in urothelial cancer. Sequencing was performed with immunoSEQ multiplex PCR; in TCRdb, only in-frame clones are kept and a portion is missing. The table shows about 88,000 clones, with approximately 90% occurring only once. The sample consisted of PBMCs, taken around atezolizumab (anti-PD-L1) treatment. All receptors derive from a man aged 55 to 70 with urothelial cancer.

This chain joins TRBV6-1 and TRBJ1-6; no clear D. Germline assignment: CDR1 MNHNS and CDR2 SASEGT. CDR3 size: 19 residues. Deletions cut 2 bases from V and 5 bases from J, with 22 bases between. For the CDR3, the DNA is TGTGCCAGCAGTGAATGGTTACTTACTCCCCTTATGAATAATTCACCCCTCCACTTT. This codes for CASSEWLLTPLMNNSPLHF.

The chain is built from TRBV6-5 and TRBJ1-5; TRBD1 matches 8 bases. The trim removed 5 bases at V and 3 bases at J, leaving 6 bases unmatched. The germline gives CDR1 MNHEY, CDR2 SVGAGI. The CDR3 has 15 residues. The CDR3 spells CASSPRQGNNQPQHF. CDR3 DNA sequence: TGTGCCAGCAGTCCGAGACAGGGGAACAATCAGCCCCAGCATTTT.

The V gene is TRBV10-3, the J gene TRBJ1-1; D might be TRBD1 (5 bases). Deletions cut 10 bases from V and 1 base from J, with 7 bases between. This CDR3 comprises 11 residues. Germline V gives CDR1 ENHRY, CDR2 SYGVKD. The CDR3 protein is CASTGNTEAFF. The DNA of the CDR3 is TGTGCCAGCACAGGGAACACTGAAGCTTTCTTT.

The V gene is TRBV7-9, the J gene TRBJ2-5; 13 nucleotides line up with TRBD2. V shed 6 bases and J 4 bases; nucleotides not matched to a gene: 8. The CDR3 totals 16 residues. CDR1 is SEHNR and CDR2 is FQNEAQ in the germline V gene (reference sequence). The CDR3 sequence is CASRPTSGGSVETQYF. The CDR3 DNA follows: TGTGCCAGCAGGCCGACTAGCGGGGGGTCAGTAGAGACCCAGTACTTC.

The V call is TRBV6-1, the J call TRBJ1-2; no firm D call. Germline-derived CDR1 and CDR2 are MNHNS and SASEGT. V lost 0 bases and J 5 bases, leaving 7 bases between the germline ends. This CDR3 comprises 13 residues. CDR3 residues: CASSEANNYGYTF. The CDR3 DNA reads TGTGCCAGCAGTGAAGCGAACAATTATGGCTACACCTTC.

This chain joins TRBV5-4 and TRBJ2-3; 8 bases are a match to TRBD2. In germline, CDR1 is SGHNT, CDR2 YYREEE (reference sequence). Germline trimming cut 2 bases from V and 5 bases from J; bases unmatched to any gene: 7. This CDR3 contains 15 residues. The CDR3 is CASSFKRGYGDTQYF. The CDR3, as DNA: TGTGCCAGCAGCTTTAAGCGGGGGTACGGAGATACGCAGTATTTT.

This sequence joins TRBV4-3 and TRBJ1-1; TRBD1 aligns across 7 bases. The germline CDR1 and CDR2 sequences are LGHNA and YSLEER. The CDR3 contains 13 residues. Germline trimming cut 4 bases from V and 4 bases from J; bases unmatched to any gene: 3. CDR3 protein: CASSPGQFTEAFF. The CDR3 DNA is TGCGCCAGCAGCCCGGGACAGTTCACTGAAGCTTTCTTT.

The chain joins TRBV19 to TRBJ2-1; the D gene is possibly TRBD1 (6 bases). The CDR3 has 14 amino acids. The germline V and J ends were trimmed by 8 bases and 1 base, with 12 bases remaining between them. The germline gives CDR1 LNHDA, CDR2 SQIVND (reference sequence). CDR3 residues: CASRTRGSYNEQFF. The CDR3 nucleotides read TGTGCCAGTCGGACCAGGGGATCCTACAATGAGCAGTTCTTC. The full variable domain, its missing parts supplied by reference TRBV19 and TRBJ2-1, is DGGITQSPKYLFRKEGQNVTLSCEQNLNHDAMYWYRQDPGQGLRLIYYSQIVNDFQKGDIAEGYSVSREKKESFPLTVTSAQKNPTAFYLCASRTRGSYNEQFFGPGTRLTVL.

In this sample, this clone turned up a few times. The chain has TRBV19 and TRBJ1-5; D is perhaps TRBD1 (5 bases). V gave up 2 bases and J gave up 6 bases, with 14 bases separating them. The CDR3 covers 15 residues. In germline, CDR1 is LNHDA, CDR2 SQIVND (reference sequence). The CDR3, as DNA: TGTGCCAGTAGTATATGGAGGGACGGATTTCAGCCCCAGCATTTT. The encoded protein is CASSIWRDGFQPQHF.

The chain is built from TRBV7-2 and TRBJ2-7, with D uncertain. Trimming shortened V by 4 bases and J by 2 bases, and 12 bases separated the two germline ends. The CDR3 totals 14 residues. Germline V CDR1 and CDR2: SGHTA, FQGNSA. CDR3 DNA sequence: TGTGCCAGCAGCTCCCGGCCAGGCCCCTACGAGCAGTACTTC. Translated, it gives CASSSRPGPYEQYF.

The chain is built from TRBV5-5 and TRBJ2-7; D is undetermined. This CDR3 is built from 15 residues. Germline lookup yields CDR1 SGHKS and CDR2 YYEKEE (reference sequence). Trimming removed 7 bases from V and 5 bases from J, with 22 bases in between. CDR3 DNA sequence: TGTGCCAGCGGTCGTAGCCCTTCGGTCGTCGACGAGCAGTACTTC. Protein: CASGRSPSVVDEQYF.

This clone has a handful of counts. V gene TRBV7-6 combines with J gene TRBJ1-6; 7 bases fit TRBD1. The V segment lost 0 bases and the J segment 7 bases; nucleotides outside the gene matches: 9. The CDR3 covers 17 residues. Germline lookup yields CDR1 SGHVS and CDR2 FNYEAQ. The CDR3 loop reads CASSLAPDRMTNSPLHF. CDR3 coding DNA: TGTGCCAGCAGCTTAGCGCCGGACAGGATGACCAATTCACCCCTCCACTTT.

This clone has only one observation. V and J are TRBV2 and TRBJ1-2; weak D call: TRBD1 (5 bases). This CDR3 is 17 amino acids long. Trimming removed 2 bases at V and 8 bases at J, with 24 bases between. Germline V gene lookup returns CDR1 SNHLY and CDR2 FYNNEI. The CDR3 coding sequence is TGTGCCAGCAGTGAAATCTCCGCCGGCCTTCCGGGGGGGGGCTACACCTTC. Translation: CASSEISAGLPGGGYTF.

The chain uses TRBV4-2 and TRBJ2-4, with a possible D match to TRBD1 (6 bases). V was trimmed by 0 bases and J by 6 bases, leaving 9 bases between them. The CDR3 is made up of 14 amino acids. The V gene's germline CDR1 is LGHNA and CDR2 YNFKEQ. Here the CDR3 reads CASSQDLGANIQYF. The CDR3 region has the DNA TGTGCCAGCAGCCAAGACCTGGGGGCAAACATTCAGTACTTC.

The chain is built from TRBV11-2 and TRBJ1-5; D not resolved. V dropped 0 bases and J dropped 6 bases, with 6 bases sitting between them. This CDR3 spans 13 amino acids. Germline V gene data show CDR1 as SGHAT and CDR2 as FQNNGV. The CDR3 DNA reads TGTGCCAGCAGCTTAGAACGCAGTCAGCCCCAGCATTTT. This translates into CASSLERSQPQHF.

The chain has TRBV7-3 and TRBJ2-1, with TRBD1 matching over 9 bases. Germline values: CDR1 SGHTA, CDR2 FQGTGA. CDR3 length equals 16 residues. With V trimmed by 5 bases and J by 1 base, 6 bases remained unmatched. The CDR3 DNA follows: TGTGCCAGCAGCCTTACAGGGGGCGGGTCCTACAATGAGCAGTTCTTC. Protein: CASSLTGGGSYNEQFF.